The 2 T cell receptor beta chains below all came from one sample that was sequenced in a study. Each CDR3 protein gets one entry after TCRdb re-called the 5' RACE reads with MiXCR. The sample has over 50,000 distinct CDR3 sequences, about 25% seen once; the top ten hold 3.2%. Sequencing was performed on tumor-infiltrating naive CD4+ T cells sorted from the breast tumor. This sample's subset: naive CD4+ T cells, CD4+CD45RA+CD25-. These receptors all stem from a female donor with breast cancer.

This clonotype occurred many times. The chain combines TRBV7-3 with TRBJ2-7; D is undetermined. This CDR3 is 11 amino acids long. V was trimmed by 3 bases and J by 2 bases, leaving 2 bases between them. Germline CDR1 and CDR2: SGHTA and FQGTGA. CDR3 region: CASSFPYEQYF. CDR3 bases: TGTGCCAGCAGCTTTCCCTACGAGCAGTACTTC.

V gene TRBV28 combines with J gene TRBJ1-5; a weak D match, TRBD1 (5 bases). Between the trimmed V and J ends, which lost 8 bases and 5 bases, there was a span of 13 bases. Germline lookup yields CDR1 MDHEN and CDR2 SYDVKM. The CDR3 is 13 residues long. The CDR3 nucleotides are TGTGCCAGCCGCGGGGGGAACGATCAGCCCCAGCATTTT. Its protein is CASRGGNDQPQHF.